These 16 T cell receptor beta chains came from one sample sequenced in a study of Tregs in tolerant kidney transplant recipients. Sequenced by immunoSEQ multiplex PCR; TCRdb stores in-frame clones only, minus some. The table includes about 240,000 clones, approximately 84% detected once. Sequencing was carried out using CD4+ T cells from blood. The receptors derive from a human donor in good health.

The chain joins TRBV6-1 to TRBJ2-1; D is undetermined. CDR1 is MNHNS and CDR2 is SASEGT in the germline V gene. V was trimmed by 1 base and J by 6 bases, leaving 13 bases between them. The CDR3 sequence is 15 residues long. CDR3 region: CASSEGSTAANEQFF. CDR3 in DNA: TGTGCCAGCAGTGAAGGGAGTACGGCTGCCAATGAGCAGTTCTTC.

The genes are TRBV2 and TRBJ1-5; TRBD1 matches 9 bases. V shed 6 bases and J 5 bases; nucleotides not matched to a gene: 14. Germline V gives CDR1 SNHLY, CDR2 FYNNEI. This CDR3 is 17 amino acids long. Here the CDR3 reads CASRAGTGFLSYQPQHF. The CDR3 nucleotides read TGTGCCAGCAGGGCCGGGACAGGGTTTTTATCATATCAGCCCCAGCATTTT.

The chain has TRBV10-3 and TRBJ2-7; 7 bases map to TRBD1. The CDR3 has 15 residues. V shed 6 bases and J 0 bases; nucleotides not matched to a gene: 8. Germline V gives CDR1 ENHRY, CDR2 SYGVKD. The CDR3 bases are TGTGCCATCAGCGACGGGACAGCGGTCTCCTACGAGCAGTACTTC. Residues: CAISDGTAVSYEQYF.

The chain employs TRBV6-5 and TRBJ2-7; 13 nucleotides agree with TRBD2. J lost 1 base, V lost 0 bases, and 0 bases had no gene match. The CDR3 totals 16 residues. Germline lookup yields CDR1 MNHEY and CDR2 SVGAGI. The CDR3 sequence is CASSYSTSGGSYEQYF. DNA for the CDR3: TGTGCCAGCAGTTACTCGACTAGCGGGGGGTCCTACGAGCAGTACTTC.

The chain combines TRBV5-1 with TRBJ2-5; D is unclear. The germline CDR1 and CDR2 sequences are SGHRS and YFSETQ. CDR3 length: 15 amino acids. V was trimmed by 2 bases and J by 2 bases, leaving 13 bases between them. In nucleotides, the CDR3 is TGCGCCAGCAGCTTAGTGGGGATTACGCAAGAGACCCAGTACTTC. This codes for CASSLVGITQETQYF. The full variable domain, its missing parts supplied by reference TRBV5-1 and TRBJ2-5, is KAGVTQTPRYLIKTRGQQVTLSCSPISGHRSVSWYQQTPGQGLQFLFEYFSETQRNKGNFPGRFSGRQFSNSRSEMNVSTLELGDSALYLCASSLVGITQETQYFGPGTRLLVL.

This sequence joins TRBV7-3 and TRBJ1-1; tentative D call: TRBD1 (6 bases). Germline V gives CDR1 SGHTA, CDR2 FQGTGA. The CDR3 runs to 13 residues. Trimming removed 4 bases from V and 6 bases from J, with 12 bases in between. CDR3 protein: CASSSNRVAEAFF. CDR3 nucleotides: TGTGCCAGCAGCTCCAACAGGGTCGCTGAAGCTTTCTTT.

The chain recombines TRBV11-1 with TRBJ2-7; no firm D call. Trimming took off 3 bases at V and 0 bases at J, with 9 bases between the two ends. The CDR3 is 14 amino acids. CDR1 is SGHAT and CDR2 is FQDESV in the germline V gene (reference sequence). This CDR3 is CASSFSWPSYEQYF. Here the CDR3 DNA reads TGTGCCAGCAGCTTTTCGTGGCCCTCCTACGAGCAGTACTTC.

The chain recombines TRBV6-5 with TRBJ2-6; D ambiguous. CDR1 MNHEY and CDR2 SVGAGI come from the germline V gene. The CDR3 is made up of 14 amino acids. Between the trimmed V and J ends, which lost 6 bases and 0 bases, there was a span of 6 bases. The CDR3 nucleotides read TGTGCCAGCAGAAGGAGCTCTGGGGCCAACGTCCTGACTTTC. The encoded protein is CASRRSSGANVLTF.

V and J are TRBV4-1 and TRBJ1-3; D ambiguous. The length of the CDR3 is 15 residues. V lost 3 bases and J lost 0, with 9 bases in between. CDR1 is MGHRA, CDR2 YSYEKL, per germline. CDR3 in DNA: TGCGCCAGCAGCCAGGCAGTCTACTCTGGAAACACCATATATTTT. Its translation is CASSQAVYSGNTIYF.

The gene calls are TRBV10-3 and TRBJ2-1; D gene ambiguous. This CDR3 has 12 residues. With 0 bases removed from V and 9 bases from J, the gap between germline ends came to 6 bases. Germline-derived CDR1 and CDR2 are ENHRY and SYGVKD. The CDR3 DNA is TGTGCCATCAGTGAGTCGAAGATTGAGCAGTTCTTC. This gives the protein CAISESKIEQFF.

Turning to this clone: The junction shows a germline mismatch at one end, possibly a read error. The chain joins TRBV7-7 to TRBJ2-2; no clear D gene. The CDR3 covers 15 residues. Germline V CDR1 and CDR2: SSHAT, FNYEAQ (reference sequence). The CDR3 nucleotides are TGTGCTAGCAGCTTAGGTCCCCTCAGTACCGGGGAGCTGTTTTTT. The encoded protein is CASSLGPLSTGELFF.

The rearrangement uses TRBV4-1 and TRBJ2-7; D assignment may be TRBD1 or TRBD2 (5 bases each). Germline loops: CDR1 MGHRA, CDR2 YSYEKL. This CDR3 contains 14 residues. Deletions cut 3 bases from V and 0 bases from J, with 9 bases between. The CDR3: CASSHTGASYEQYF. Written as DNA, the CDR3 is TGCGCCAGCAGCCACACCGGGGCCTCCTACGAGCAGTACTTC.

The J gene is TRBJ2-1, the V gene TRBV5-5, with D possibly matching TRBD1 (6 bases). The V end was cut by 2 bases, the J end by 10 bases, with 10 bases between. This CDR3 has 12 residues. Germline CDR1 SGHKS, CDR2 YYEKEE (reference sequence). DNA for the CDR3: TGTGCCAGCAGCTTTTCAGGGGAGGAGCAGTTCTTC. Protein product: CASSFSGEEQFF.

The V gene is TRBV5-1, the J gene TRBJ1-2; D uncertain. Germline lookup yields CDR1 SGHRS and CDR2 YFSETQ. The CDR3 runs 13 residues. Trimming shortened V by 4 bases and J by 1 base, and 8 bases separated the two germline ends. The CDR3 nucleotides read TGCGCCAGCAGCCAGGACGTTAACTATGGCTACACCTTC. Translating gives CASSQDVNYGYTF.

V gene TRBV7-9 combines with J gene TRBJ2-1; D may correspond to TRBD1 or TRBD2 (5 bases each). The CDR3 contains 15 residues. Trimming pared 3 bases from V and 5 bases from J, leaving 14 bases between. Germline values: CDR1 SEHNR, CDR2 FQNEAQ (reference sequence). The CDR3, as DNA: TGTGCCAGCAGCTTTCGGGGCCCCGGCCACAATGAGCAGTTCTTC. Translating gives CASSFRGPGHNEQFF.

The chain couples TRBV11-3 to TRBJ2-5; possibly TRBD1 or TRBD2 for D (5 bases each). The J call may be faulty, since TRBJ2-7 better matches the DNA end. CDR1 is SGHNT and CDR2 is YENEEA in the germline V gene. There are 15 residues in the CDR3. The CDR3 nucleotides read TGTGCCAGCAGCTTAGAATCAGGGAGCTCCTACGAGCAGTACTTC. As protein: CASSLESGSSYEQYF.